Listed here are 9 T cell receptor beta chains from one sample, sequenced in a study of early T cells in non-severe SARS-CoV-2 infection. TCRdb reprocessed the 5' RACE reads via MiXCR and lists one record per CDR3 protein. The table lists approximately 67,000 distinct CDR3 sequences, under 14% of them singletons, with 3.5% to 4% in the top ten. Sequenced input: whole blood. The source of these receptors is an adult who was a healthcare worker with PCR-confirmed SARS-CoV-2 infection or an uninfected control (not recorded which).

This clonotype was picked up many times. This CDR3 reads CASSARTGVGEQYF. CDR3 bases: TGTGCCAGCAGTGCCAGGACAGGGGTGGGGGAGCAGTACTTC. The chain is built from TRBV2 and TRBJ2-7, with TRBD1 identical over 9 bases. Germline-derived CDR1 and CDR2 are SNHLY and FYNNEI. This CDR3 comprises 14 residues. Unmatched junction bases numbered 8, after V lost 4 bases and J lost 7 bases.

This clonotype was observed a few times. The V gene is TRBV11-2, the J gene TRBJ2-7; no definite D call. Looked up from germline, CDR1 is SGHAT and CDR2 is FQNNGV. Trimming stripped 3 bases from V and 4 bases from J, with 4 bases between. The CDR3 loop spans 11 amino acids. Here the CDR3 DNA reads TGTGCCAGCAGCTTTACATACGAGCAGTACTTC. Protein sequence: CASSFTYEQYF.

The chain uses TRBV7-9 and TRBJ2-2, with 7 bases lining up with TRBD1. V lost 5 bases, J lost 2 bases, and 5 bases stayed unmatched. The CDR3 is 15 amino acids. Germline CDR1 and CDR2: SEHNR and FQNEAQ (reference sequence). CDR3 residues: CASSPGQDNTGELFF. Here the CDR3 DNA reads TGTGCCAGCAGCCCTGGACAGGACAACACCGGGGAGCTGTTTTTT.

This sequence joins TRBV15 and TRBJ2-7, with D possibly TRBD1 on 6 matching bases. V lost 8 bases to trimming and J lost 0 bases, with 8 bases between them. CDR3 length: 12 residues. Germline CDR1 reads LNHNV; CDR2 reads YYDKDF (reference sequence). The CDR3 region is CATRDTSYEQYF. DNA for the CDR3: TGTGCCACCCGGGACACCTCCTACGAGCAGTACTTC.

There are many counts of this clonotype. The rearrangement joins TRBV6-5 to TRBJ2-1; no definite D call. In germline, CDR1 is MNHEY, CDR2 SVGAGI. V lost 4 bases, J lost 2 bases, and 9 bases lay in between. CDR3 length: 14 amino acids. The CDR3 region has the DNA TGTGCCAGCAGTTTTAGTTCCGCCTACAATGAGCAGTTCTTC. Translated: CASSFSSAYNEQFF.

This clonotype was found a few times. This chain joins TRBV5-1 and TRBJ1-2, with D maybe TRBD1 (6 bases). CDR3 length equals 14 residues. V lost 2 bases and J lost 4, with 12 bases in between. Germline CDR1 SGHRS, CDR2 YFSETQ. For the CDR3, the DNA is TGCGCCAGCAGCTTAACAGGGAGTCCCTATGGCTACACCTTC. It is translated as CASSLTGSPYGYTF.

The CDR3 bases are TGTGCCAGCAGTGAGGGACTAGCGGGAATAACAGATACGCAGTATTTT. Residues: CASSEGLAGITDTQYF. This chain connects TRBV2 to TRBJ2-3, with 13 bases lining up with TRBD2. The CDR3 is 16 residues long. Germline V gene sequence: CDR1 SNHLY, CDR2 FYNNEI. Unmatched junction bases numbered 3, after V lost 3 bases and J lost 3 bases.

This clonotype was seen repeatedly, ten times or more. This CDR3 reads CASKIRTNTGELFF. CDR3 nucleotide sequence: TGTGCCAGCAAAATTCGGACGAACACCGGGGAGCTGTTTTTT. The V and J genes are TRBV12-3 or TRBV12-4 and TRBJ2-2; D gene unclear. There are 14 residues in the CDR3. V lost 7 bases and J lost 0, with 9 bases in between.

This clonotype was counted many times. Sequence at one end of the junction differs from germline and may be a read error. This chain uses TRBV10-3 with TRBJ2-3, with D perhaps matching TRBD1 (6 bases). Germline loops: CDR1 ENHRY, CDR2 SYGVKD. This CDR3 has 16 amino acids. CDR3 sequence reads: CAISESQGFSTDTQYF. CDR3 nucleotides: TGCGCCATCAGTGAGTCGCAGGGGTTTAGCACAGATACGCAGTATTTT.